These 25 T cell receptor beta chains originate from one sample sequenced in a study of regulatory T cells in long-lasting Graves disease. Construction of the TCR beta libraries employed iRepertoire HTBI primers in conjunction with Arm-PCR of CDR3 regions. A single record per CDR3 protein comes from TCRdb applying MiXCR to the multiplex PCR reads. The table lists about 500,000 distinct CDR3 sequences, around 15% of them singletons. Time point noted: newly diagnosed GD, antithyroid drugs for less than 3 months. The authors made the TCR library using RNA they extracted from PBMCs. The same data also went into a second study, on T cells in Graves' hyperthyroidism and ophthalmopathy.

The source material was peripheral blood mononuclear cells (PBMCs), sampled at new diagnosis, from a patient treated with antithyroid drugs. These receptors originate from a man aged 35-49 years with Graves disease.

The chain recombines TRBV12-3 or TRBV12-4 with TRBJ2-7, with 8 bases lining up with TRBD1. Losses at the gene ends were 8 bases for V and 4 bases for J; bases not matched to a gene: 4. The CDR3 has 12 amino acids. The CDR3 sequence: CASGRGLYEQYF. CDR3 nucleotides: TGTGCCAGCGGCAGGGGGCTATACGAGCAGTACTTC.

The chain links TRBV4-3 to TRBJ1-4, with D possibly being TRBD1 (5 bases). CDR3 length equals 14 residues. Trimming shortened V by 8 bases and J by 5 bases, and 15 bases separated the two germline ends. Germline-derived CDR1 and CDR2 are LGHNA and YSLEER. This chain's CDR3 is CASLHQGLNEKLFF. The DNA of the CDR3 is TGCGCCAGCCTTCACCAGGGACTAAATGAAAAACTGTTTTTT.

This clonotype was picked up many times. V is TRBV20-1 and J is TRBJ2-7, with D perhaps given as TRBD1 or TRBD2 (5 bases each). Per germline, CDR1 DFQATT and CDR2 SNEGSKA (reference sequence). CDR3 length: 16 residues. V lost 2 bases, J lost 0 bases, and 17 bases lay in between. CDR3 residues: CSARRTGTLVSYEQYF. CDR3 DNA: TGCAGTGCTAGAAGAACCGGGACGCTAGTCTCCTACGAGCAGTACTTC.

The chain combines TRBV29-1 with TRBJ2-7; possibly TRBD2 for D (5 bases). V lost 2 bases to trimming and J lost 0 bases, with 11 bases between them. The CDR3 is 14 amino acids. Germline assignment: CDR1 SQVTM and CDR2 ANQGSEA. CDR3 nucleotides: TGCAGCGTTGAACCGTTGGGGAGCTCCTACGAGCAGTACTTC. It yields the protein CSVEPLGSSYEQYF.

Ten or more counts support this clonotype. The chain couples TRBV18 to TRBJ1-1; D perhaps matches TRBD1 (6 bases). This CDR3 has 14 residues. The germline gives CDR1 KGHSH, CDR2 LQKENI. V was cut by 5 bases and J by 0 bases, with 10 bases left in between. The CDR3 sequence is CASSDTGLNTEAFF. CDR3 nucleotide sequence: TGTGCCAGCTCAGATACAGGGCTGAACACTGAAGCTTTCTTT.

This clonotype was seen a few times. The CDR3 bases are TGTGCCAGCAGTTTCCCCGACAGAGTGAGAAACACCATATATTTT. It translates to CASSFPDRVRNTIYF. The rearrangement uses TRBV28 and TRBJ1-3, with D tentatively TRBD1 (5 bases). Germline lookup yields CDR1 MDHEN and CDR2 SYDVKM. The CDR3 sequence is 15 residues long. Trimming shortened V by 3 bases and J by 5 bases, and 14 bases separated the two germline ends.

This clonotype was recorded at least ten times. The V call is TRBV28, the J call TRBJ1-2, with D maybe TRBD1 (6 bases). V lost 3 bases and J 0 bases, leaving 14 bases between the germline ends. From germline, CDR1 is MDHEN and CDR2 SYDVKM. The CDR3 extends over 16 amino acids. For the CDR3, the DNA is TGTGCCAGCAGTTTTTTCAGGGGCGTACCTAACTATGGCTACACCTTC. Protein sequence: CASSFFRGVPNYGYTF.

This clonotype was seen at least ten times. This chain links TRBV20-1 with TRBJ2-7; 10 bases line up with TRBD1. CDR1 and CDR2 (germline): DFQATT, SNEGSKA (reference sequence). The CDR3 has 13 residues. Trimming at V came to 2 bases and at J to 3 bases, leaving 1 base not matched to a gene. CDR3 sequence: CSARRTGGYEQYF. CDR3 DNA sequence: TGCAGTGCTAGACGGACAGGGGGCTACGAGCAGTACTTC.

The rearrangement links TRBV20-1 to TRBJ2-1; D uncertain. Trimming pared 3 bases from V and 2 bases from J, leaving 14 bases between. This CDR3 is built from 15 residues. Germline values: CDR1 DFQATT, CDR2 SNEGSKA (reference sequence). The CDR3 nucleotides read TGCAGTGCTAGGGCCATAAGCGCCACCTACAATGAGCAGTTCTTC. Its translation: CSARAISATYNEQFF.

This clonotype showed up many times. DNA for the CDR3: TGCGCCAGCAGGGGACCGGGAGGGATGAACACTGAAGCTTTCTTT. Its translation is CASRGPGGMNTEAFF. The rearrangement uses TRBV5-1 and TRBJ1-1; D is perhaps TRBD1 (5 bases). This CDR3 is built from 15 residues. Trimming cost V 5 bases and J 0 bases, with 14 bases left between them. CDR1 and CDR2 from the germline V gene are SGHRS and YFSETQ. The whole variable domain, filled in from reference TRBV5-1 and TRBJ1-1, reads KAGVTQTPRYLIKTRGQQVTLSCSPISGHRSVSWYQQTPGQGLQFLFEYFSETQRNKGNFPGRFSGRQFSNSRSEMNVSTLELGDSALYLCASRGPGGMNTEAFFGQGTRLTVV.

In this sample, this clonotype turned up many times. The rearrangement joins TRBV2 to TRBJ2-7; no reliable D call. Germline values: CDR1 SNHLY, CDR2 FYNNEI. The CDR3 runs 13 residues. Trimming took off 8 bases at V and 3 bases at J, with 14 bases between the two ends. The CDR3 sequence is CASDLEGYYEQYF. CDR3 in DNA: TGTGCCAGCGACCTTGAAGGGTACTACGAGCAGTACTTC. The entire variable domain, with the rest obtained from reference TRBV2 and TRBJ2-7, is as follows: EPEVTQTPSHQVTQMGQEVILRCVPISNHLYFYWYRQILGQKVEFLVSFYNNEISEKSEIFDDQFSVERPDGSNFTLKIRSTKLEDSAMYFCASDLEGYYEQYFGPGTRLTVT.

V gene TRBV28 combines with J gene TRBJ2-2; D tentatively reads TRBD1 or TRBD2 (5 bases each). The germline gives CDR1 MDHEN, CDR2 SYDVKM. Trimming stripped 10 bases from V and 0 bases from J, with 9 bases between. CDR3 length: 13 amino acids. CDR3 coding DNA: TGTGCCACCCGGGACGCGAACACCGGGGAGCTGTTTTTT. This codes for CATRDANTGELFF.

Ten or more counts support this clonotype. The V call is TRBV20-1, the J call TRBJ2-3; D gene uncertain. CDR1 is DFQATT and CDR2 is SNEGSKA in the germline V gene (reference sequence). The CDR3 loop spans 15 amino acids. V was clipped by 3 bases and J by 2 bases, with 15 bases between them. CDR3 sequence: CSARTVWRSTDTQYF. Written as DNA, the CDR3 is TGCAGTGCTAGGACGGTTTGGCGGTCCACAGATACGCAGTATTTT.

This clonotype was counted ten times or more. This chain joins TRBV7-9 and TRBJ2-3; no firm D call. Trimming removed 2 bases from V and 5 bases from J, with 2 bases in between. Germline CDR1 is SEHNR and CDR2 is FQNEAQ (reference sequence). There are 11 residues in the CDR3. CDR3: CASSLQDTQYF. In nucleotides, the CDR3 is TGTGCCAGCAGCTTACAAGATACGCAGTATTTT.

This clonotype was found many times. The gene calls are TRBV12-3 or TRBV12-4 and TRBJ2-1, with D possibly matching TRBD2 (6 bases). V lost 1 base and J lost 8, with 15 bases in between. The CDR3 is 15 residues long. This CDR3 is CASSLGGATWDEQFF. The CDR3 DNA reads as TGTGCCAGCAGTTTAGGCGGGGCCACCTGGGATGAGCAGTTCTTC.

This clonotype was seen ten or more times. V usage is TRBV5-5 and J usage is TRBJ2-1; TRBD2 matches at 13 bases. Germline V gene sequence: CDR1 SGHKS, CDR2 YYEKEE (reference sequence). V dropped 6 bases and J dropped 4; count of bases not matched to a gene: 19. This CDR3 region has 20 residues. In DNA, the CDR3 is TGTGCCAGCATCGTATTGTGGACTAGCGGGAGTCCCCGCCCATACAATGAGCAGTTCTTC. Protein product: CASIVLWTSGSPRPYNEQFF.

This clonotype was picked up a small number of times. This sequence joins TRBV20-1 and TRBJ2-2, with 9 bases that match TRBD2. The CDR3 consists of 16 residues. Germline V gene lookup returns CDR1 DFQATT and CDR2 SNEGSKA (reference sequence). V was pared by 3 bases and J by 6 bases, with 11 bases of the junction left unmatched. CDR3 loop: CSASFSGSYGAGELFF. The CDR3 DNA reads as TGCAGTGCTAGCTTTAGCGGGAGTTACGGCGCCGGGGAGCTGTTTTTT.

This clonotype was observed a single time. V and J are TRBV10-3 and TRBJ2-5; no definite D call. CDR3 length equals 15 residues. V was cut by 4 bases and J by 5 bases, with 17 bases left in between. The germline V gene has CDR1 ENHRY and CDR2 SYGVKD. CDR3 sequence: CAISVGDSVGETQYF. CDR3 sequence (DNA): TGTGCCATCAGTGTAGGAGACTCTGTGGGTGAGACCCAGTACTTC.

The chain links TRBV5-5 to TRBJ1-4, with D possibly TRBD1 on 6 matching bases. There are 15 residues in the CDR3. The germline V gene encodes CDR1 SGHKS and CDR2 YYEKEE (reference sequence). Deletions cut 4 bases from V and 3 bases from J, with 13 bases between. The CDR3 bases are TGTGCCAGCAGCATGCTACAGGGCCCTAATGAAAAACTGTTTTTT. Residues: CASSMLQGPNEKLFF.

This clonotype was detected many times. The V call is TRBV12-3 or TRBV12-4, the J call TRBJ1-2; weak D call: TRBD1 (6 bases). Trimming removed 1 base at V and 8 bases at J, with 14 bases between. The CDR3 is made up of 14 amino acids. The CDR3 region is CASSLGLRGGGYTF. The CDR3 coding sequence is TGTGCCAGCAGTTTAGGGCTTAGGGGGGGCGGCTACACCTTC.

This clonotype was seen a handful of times. The rearrangement uses TRBV28 and TRBJ1-2; perhaps TRBD1 as D (6 bases). This CDR3 is 14 amino acids long. The V and J ends lost 6 bases and 0 bases respectively, with 11 bases between them. Germline values: CDR1 MDHEN, CDR2 SYDVKM. The CDR3 sequence: CASSHDRTNYGYTF. As DNA, the CDR3 is TGTGCCAGCAGCCATGACAGGACTAACTATGGCTACACCTTC.

This clonotype occurred a few times. The J gene is TRBJ2-3, the V gene TRBV2; 8 positions match TRBD2. Germline values: CDR1 SNHLY, CDR2 FYNNEI. V shed 6 bases and J 4 bases; nucleotides not matched to a gene: 9. The length of the CDR3 is 15 residues. The CDR3 protein is CASRPGLGPSDTQYF. The DNA of the CDR3 is TGTGCCAGCAGGCCGGGACTAGGGCCGTCAGATACGCAGTATTTT.

In this sample, this clonotype turned up many times. The V and J genes are TRBV5-1 and TRBJ2-1; TRBD2 matches 15 bases. CDR3 length equals 16 residues. The germline V gene has CDR1 SGHRS and CDR2 YFSETQ. The V segment lost 4 bases and the J segment 7 bases; nucleotides outside the gene matches: 6. DNA of the CDR3: TGCGCCAGCAGCCCCGGACTAGCGGGAGGGCCGAATGAGCAGTTCTTC. Amino acids: CASSPGLAGGPNEQFF.

This clonotype has only one observation. Since a much larger clone is just one base distant, this may be a read error. J is TRBJ2-1 and V is TRBV30; TRBD2 matches 8 bases. CDR1 is GTSNPN, CDR2 SVGIG, per germline (reference sequence). The CDR3 contains 18 residues. The V and J ends lost 5 bases and 8 bases, in that order; junction bases with no gene match: 23. This CDR3 is CAWDPLGGALPSSDEQFF. The CDR3 DNA is TGTGCCTGGGACCCCCTCGGGGGGGCGCTTCCATCCAGCGATGAGCAGTTCTTC.

This chain joins TRBV11-3 and TRBJ2-1; D unclear. V lost 5 bases to trimming and J lost 8 bases, with 7 bases between them. Germline V gene sequence: CDR1 SGHNT, CDR2 YENEEA. The CDR3 totals 11 residues. CDR3 sequence: CASSKGDEQFF. As DNA, the CDR3 is TGTGCCAGCAGCAAAGGTGATGAGCAGTTCTTC. The full variable domain, with the rest looked up from reference TRBV11-3 and TRBJ2-1, is EAGVVQSPRYKIIEKKQPVAFWCNPISGHNTLYWYLQNLGQGPELLIRYENEEAVDDSQLPKDRFSAERLKGVDSTLKIQPAELGDSAVYLCASSKGDEQFFGPGTRLTVL.